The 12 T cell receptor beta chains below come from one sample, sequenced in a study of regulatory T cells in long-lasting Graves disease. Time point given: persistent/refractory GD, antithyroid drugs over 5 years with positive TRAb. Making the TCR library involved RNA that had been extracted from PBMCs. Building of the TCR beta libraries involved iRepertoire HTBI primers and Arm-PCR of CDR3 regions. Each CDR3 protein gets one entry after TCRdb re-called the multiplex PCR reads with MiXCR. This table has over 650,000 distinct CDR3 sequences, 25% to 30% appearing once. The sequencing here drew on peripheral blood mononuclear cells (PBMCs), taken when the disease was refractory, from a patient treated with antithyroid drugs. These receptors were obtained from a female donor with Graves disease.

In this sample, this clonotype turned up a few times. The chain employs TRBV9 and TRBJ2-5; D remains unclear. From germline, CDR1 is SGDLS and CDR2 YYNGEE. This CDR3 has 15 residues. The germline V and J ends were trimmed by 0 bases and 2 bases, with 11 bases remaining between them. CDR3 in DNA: TGTGCCAGCAGCGTAGCTGGAGTAACTCAAGAGACCCAGTACTTC. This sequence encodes CASSVAGVTQETQYF.

CDR3: CASSPENRVWEQYF. DNA for the CDR3: TGCGCCAGCAGCCCCGAGAACAGGGTTTGGGAGCAGTACTTC. The chain links TRBV5-1 to TRBJ2-7, with D possibly TRBD1 on 6 matching bases. The V gene's germline CDR1 is SGHRS and CDR2 YFSETQ. The V end lost 4 bases, the J end lost 7 bases, and 18 bases lay between the germline ends. CDR3 size: 14 residues.

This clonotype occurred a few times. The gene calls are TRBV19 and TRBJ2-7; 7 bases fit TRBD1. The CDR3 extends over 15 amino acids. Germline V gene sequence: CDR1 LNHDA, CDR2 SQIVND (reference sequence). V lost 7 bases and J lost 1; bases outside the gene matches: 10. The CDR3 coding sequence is TGTGCCAGTATGCCGGGGACAGCGCCTTCCTACGAGCAGTACTTC. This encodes CASMPGTAPSYEQYF.

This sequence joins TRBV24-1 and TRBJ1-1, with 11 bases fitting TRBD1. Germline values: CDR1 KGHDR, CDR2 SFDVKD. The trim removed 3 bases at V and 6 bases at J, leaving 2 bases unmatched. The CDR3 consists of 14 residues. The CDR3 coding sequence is TGTGCCACCAGTGATGGACAGGGGGCCCCTGAAGCTTTCTTT. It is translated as CATSDGQGAPEAFF.

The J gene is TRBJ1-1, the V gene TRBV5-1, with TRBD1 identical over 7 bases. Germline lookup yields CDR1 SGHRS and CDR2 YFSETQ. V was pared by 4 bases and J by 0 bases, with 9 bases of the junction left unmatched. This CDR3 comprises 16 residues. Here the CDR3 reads CASSPKGQLMNTEAFF. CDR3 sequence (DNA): TGCGCCAGCAGCCCGAAGGGACAGCTTATGAACACTGAAGCTTTCTTT.

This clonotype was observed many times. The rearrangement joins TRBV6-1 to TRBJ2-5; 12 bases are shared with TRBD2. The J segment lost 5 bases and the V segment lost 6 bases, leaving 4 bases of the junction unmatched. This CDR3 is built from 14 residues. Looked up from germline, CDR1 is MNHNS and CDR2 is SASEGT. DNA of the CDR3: TGTGCCAGCAGGAGACTAGCGGGAGATGAGACCCAGTACTTC. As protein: CASRRLAGDETQYF.

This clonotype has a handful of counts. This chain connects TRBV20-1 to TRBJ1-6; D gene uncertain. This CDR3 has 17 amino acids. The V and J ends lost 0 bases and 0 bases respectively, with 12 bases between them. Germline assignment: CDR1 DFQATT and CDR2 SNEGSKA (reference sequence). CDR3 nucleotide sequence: TGCAGTGCTAGAGATAGGGTGGTTAGCTCCTATAATTCACCCCTCCACTTT. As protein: CSARDRVVSSYNSPLHF.

CDR3 in amino acids: CAWSVLERMNTEAFF. The DNA for the CDR3 is TGTGCCTGGAGTGTACTCGAAAGAATGAACACTGAAGCTTTCTTT. The chain carries TRBV30 and TRBJ1-1, with no clear D. The germline V gene encodes CDR1 GTSNPN and CDR2 SVGIG (reference sequence). The CDR3 is 15 residues long. Trimming took 0 bases from V and 0 from J, leaving 11 bases between them.

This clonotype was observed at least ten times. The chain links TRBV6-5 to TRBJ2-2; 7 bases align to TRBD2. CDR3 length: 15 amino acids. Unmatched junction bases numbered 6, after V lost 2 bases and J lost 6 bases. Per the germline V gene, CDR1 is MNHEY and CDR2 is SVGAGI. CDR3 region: CASSYGLVGAGELFF. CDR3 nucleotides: TGTGCCAGCAGTTACGGACTAGTAGGGGCCGGGGAGCTGTTTTTT.

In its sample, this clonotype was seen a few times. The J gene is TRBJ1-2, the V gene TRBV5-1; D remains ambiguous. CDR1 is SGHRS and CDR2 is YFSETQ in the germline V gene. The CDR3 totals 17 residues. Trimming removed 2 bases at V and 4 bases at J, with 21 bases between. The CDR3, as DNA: TGCGCCAGCAGCTTAACATCGACGACCGCACGGCGCTATGGCTACACCTTC. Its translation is CASSLTSTTARRYGYTF. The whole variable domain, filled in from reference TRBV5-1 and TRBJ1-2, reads KAGVTQTPRYLIKTRGQQVTLSCSPISGHRSVSWYQQTPGQGLQFLFEYFSETQRNKGNFPGRFSGRQFSNSRSEMNVSTLELGDSALYLCASSLTSTTARRYGYTFGSGTRLTVV.

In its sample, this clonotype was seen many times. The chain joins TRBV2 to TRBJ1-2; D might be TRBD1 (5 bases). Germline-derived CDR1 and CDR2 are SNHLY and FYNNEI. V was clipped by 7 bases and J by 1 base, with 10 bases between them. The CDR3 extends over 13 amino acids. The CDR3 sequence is CASKEDINYGYTF. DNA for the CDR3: TGTGCCAGCAAGGAGGACATTAACTATGGCTACACCTTC.

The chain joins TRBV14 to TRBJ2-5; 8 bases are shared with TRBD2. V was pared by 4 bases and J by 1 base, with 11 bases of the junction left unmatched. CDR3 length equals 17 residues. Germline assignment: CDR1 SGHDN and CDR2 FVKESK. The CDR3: CASSRRTSTRGQETQYF. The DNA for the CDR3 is TGTGCCAGCAGCCGCCGGACTAGCACAAGGGGCCAAGAGACCCAGTACTTC.